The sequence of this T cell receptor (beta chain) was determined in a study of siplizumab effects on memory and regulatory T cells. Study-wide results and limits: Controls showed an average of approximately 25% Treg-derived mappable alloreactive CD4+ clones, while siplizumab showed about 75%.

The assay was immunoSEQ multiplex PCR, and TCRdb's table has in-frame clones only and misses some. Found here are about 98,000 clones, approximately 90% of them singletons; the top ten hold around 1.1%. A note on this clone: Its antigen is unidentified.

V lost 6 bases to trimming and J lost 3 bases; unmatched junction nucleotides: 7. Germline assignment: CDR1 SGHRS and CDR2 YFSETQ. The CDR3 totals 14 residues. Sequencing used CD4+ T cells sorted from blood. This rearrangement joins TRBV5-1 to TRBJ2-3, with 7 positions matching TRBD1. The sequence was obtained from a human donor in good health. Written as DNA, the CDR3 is TGCGCCAGCAAGGGACAGTCAGGGACAGATACGCAGTATTTT. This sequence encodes CASKGQSGTDTQYF.